The 26 T cell receptor beta chains below all came from one sample that was sequenced in a study of regulatory T cells in long-lasting Graves disease (dated by TCRdb to the early 2020s). Library method: multiplex PCR. The reads were generated on an Illumina HiSeq 4000. CDR3 regions were amplified by Arm-PCR with iRepertoire HTBI primers to construct TCR beta libraries. TCRdb reprocessing: public reads trimmed at Q25 with fastp, clones called with MiXCR, in-frame beta chains kept. Records with the same CDR3 protein are collapsed into one entry carrying the most frequent genes and DNA. The sample records approximately 400,000 distinct CDR3 sequences, under 15% of which are singletons. In total, the top ten clones hold about a sixth of the sample. The sample's time point label, decoded: newly diagnosed GD, antithyroid drugs for less than 3 months. For both TCR sequencing and RNA sequencing, RNA was extracted from PBMCs using TRIzol.

Separately, the same data were catalogued under a study of T cells in Graves' hyperthyroidism and ophthalmopathy.

The sequences come from peripheral blood mononuclear cells (PBMCs), collected at new diagnosis, from a patient treated with antithyroid drugs. Receptors originate from a woman younger than 45 with Graves disease. Donor details come from another sample of the same person, matched by shared clones.

This clonotype was counted at least ten times. This chain connects TRBV12-3 or TRBV12-4 to TRBJ2-5; maybe TRBD2 (6 bases). This CDR3 comprises 14 residues. The V and J ends lost 7 bases and 7 bases respectively, with 19 bases between them. The CDR3 here is CASKAGRRFGTQYF. In DNA form, the CDR3 reads TGTGCCAGCAAGGCGGGACGGAGATTTGGGACCCAGTACTTC.

This clonotype was observed a few times. The chain combines TRBV4-1 with TRBJ2-1; D is ambiguous. The germline gives CDR1 MGHRA, CDR2 YSYEKL. CDR3 length equals 14 residues. The V gene lost 0 bases and the J gene lost 9 bases, with 12 bases spanning the gap. CDR3 region: CASSQEDPVGEQFF. The DNA for the CDR3 is TGCGCCAGCAGCCAAGAAGATCCGGTGGGTGAGCAGTTCTTC.

This clonotype was counted many times. The rearrangement joins TRBV5-6 to TRBJ2-4; D gene uncertain. V gave up 0 bases and J gave up 0 bases, with 13 bases separating them. The CDR3 extends over 17 amino acids. From germline, CDR1 is SGHDT and CDR2 YYEEEE. The CDR3 region has the DNA TGTGCCAGCAGCTTGGGGGAAACCCGTCTAGCCAAAAACATTCAGTACTTC. This codes for CASSLGETRLAKNIQYF. Filled out from reference TRBV5-6 and TRBJ2-4, the complete variable domain reads DAGVTQSPTHLIKTRGQQVTLRCSPKSGHDTVSWYQQALGQGPQFIFQYYEEEERQRGNFPDRFSGHQFPNYSSELNVNALLLGDSALYLCASSLGETRLAKNIQYFGAGTRLSVL.

There are many counts of this clonotype. The conserved final phenylalanine or tryptophan is absent from the CDR3, which likely points to a read error. The chain joins TRBV11-2 to TRBJ2-7; D unresolved. Germline V gives CDR1 SGHAT, CDR2 FQNNGV. The CDR3 consists of 11 residues. V was trimmed by 5 bases and J by 4 bases, leaving 6 bases between them. The CDR3 region has the DNA TGTGCCAGCAGCGTAGGTTACGAGCAGTACTTG. Translating it yields CASSVGYEQYL.

This clonotype has a count of ten or more. V gene TRBV19 combines with J gene TRBJ2-3; D not certain. The V end lost 3 bases, the J end lost 0 bases, and 7 bases lay between the germline ends. Germline V gene sequence: CDR1 LNHDA, CDR2 SQIVND (reference sequence). The CDR3 extends over 14 amino acids. CDR3 DNA sequence: TGTGCCAGTAGTATCCCCCGCAGCACAGATACGCAGTATTTT. Translated, it gives CASSIPRSTDTQYF.

The table lists this clonotype with a few counts. The genes are TRBV12-3 or TRBV12-4 and TRBJ1-5; a weak D match, TRBD1 (5 bases). The V gene lost 3 bases and the J gene lost 6 bases, with 12 bases spanning the gap. The length of the CDR3 is 14 residues. CDR3 region: CASSFHHQGQPQHF. Here the CDR3 DNA reads TGTGCCAGCAGTTTCCATCACCAGGGTCAGCCCCAGCATTTT.

This clonotype was recorded at least ten times. The CDR3 reads CASSYGGSYEQYF. For the CDR3, the DNA is TGTGCCAGCAGTTATGGGGGCTCCTACGAGCAGTACTTC. The V gene is TRBV6-5, the J gene TRBJ2-7; D may match TRBD1 or TRBD2 (5 bases each). The CDR3 loop spans 13 amino acids. V lost 3 bases and J 0 bases, leaving 6 bases between the germline ends. The V gene's germline CDR1 is MNHEY and CDR2 SVGAGI.

This clonotype came up a few times. A read error may explain this, as a much larger clone is one base away. The V and J genes are TRBV2 and TRBJ2-5, with TRBD1 identical over 8 bases. The J call may be wrong; the DNA end is better matched by TRBJ2-1. Germline V gene data show CDR1 as SNHLY and CDR2 as FYNNEI. There are 14 residues in the CDR3. This CDR3 is CASSRTGLHNEQFF. The CDR3 coding sequence is TGTGCCAGCAGTAGGACAGGGCTACACAATGAGCAGTTCTTC.

This clonotype occurred many times. V is TRBV28 and J is TRBJ1-4; D might be TRBD1 (6 bases). Germline V gives CDR1 MDHEN, CDR2 SYDVKM. V dropped 6 bases and J dropped 4 bases, with 9 bases sitting between them. The CDR3 is 13 amino acids. The CDR3 DNA follows: TGTGCCAGCAGCCGGGACAATAATGAAAAACTGTTTTTT. Its protein is CASSRDNNEKLFF. The whole variable domain, filled in from reference TRBV28 and TRBJ1-4, reads DVKVTQSSRYLVKRTGEKVFLECVQDMDHENMFWYRQDPGLGLRLIYFSYDVKMKEKGDIPEGYSVSREKKERFSLILESASTNQTSMYLCASSRDNNEKLFFGSGTQLSVL.

This sequence joins TRBV9 and TRBJ2-7; D might be TRBD2 (6 bases). Germline assignment: CDR1 SGDLS and CDR2 YYNGEE. V was cut by 3 bases and J by 1 base, with 14 bases left in between. This CDR3 has 15 amino acids. The CDR3 nucleotides read TGTGCCAGCAGCGCCGCCAGCGGGTCATCCTACGAGCAGTACTTC. Translation gives CASSAASGSSYEQYF. The whole variable domain, remainder taken from reference TRBV9 and TRBJ2-7, is DSGVTQTPKHLITATGQRVTLRCSPRSGDLSVYWYQQSLDQGLQFLIQYYNGEERAKGNILERFSAQQFPDLHSELNLSSLELGDSALYFCASSAASGSSYEQYFGPGTRLTVT.

This clonotype was observed a few times. The gene calls are TRBV20-1 and TRBJ1-3; D is uncertain. Germline CDR1 reads DFQATT; CDR2 reads SNEGSKA (reference sequence). The V end was cut by 2 bases, the J end by 3 bases, with 5 bases between. The CDR3 spans 12 residues. This chain's CDR3 is CSARHNGNTIYF. CDR3 in DNA: TGCAGTGCTAGACATAATGGAAACACCATATATTTT.

This chain links TRBV7-6 with TRBJ1-3, with TRBD1 as a possible D gene (5 bases). The germline V and J ends were trimmed by 5 bases and 0 bases, with 17 bases remaining between them. Germline CDR1 SGHVS, CDR2 FNYEAQ. CDR3 length: 17 amino acids. In DNA, the CDR3 is TGTGCCAGCAGCCCCTTACCCACAGGCCTCTCTGGAAACACCATATATTTT. Translation: CASSPLPTGLSGNTIYF.

This clonotype showed up many times. This chain links TRBV20-1 with TRBJ2-7, with D possibly being TRBD1 (6 bases). V was pared by 2 bases and J by 2 bases, with 7 bases between. CDR1 DFQATT and CDR2 SNEGSKA come from the germline V gene (reference sequence). The CDR3 extends over 12 amino acids. The CDR3: CSARPGAYEQYF. The CDR3 DNA reads as TGCAGTGCTAGACCAGGGGCCTACGAGCAGTACTTC.

This clonotype was observed a handful of times. The rearrangement joins TRBV6-5 to TRBJ2-1, with no clear D. In germline, CDR1 is MNHEY, CDR2 SVGAGI. The CDR3 totals 16 residues. Trimming removed 0 bases at V and 6 bases at J, with 15 bases between. The CDR3 here is CASSYSAGSRINEQFF. CDR3 sequence (DNA): TGTGCCAGCAGTTACTCGGCCGGGTCCCGGATCAATGAGCAGTTCTTC.

This clonotype was counted ten times or more. The genes are TRBV27 and TRBJ2-3; a weak D match, TRBD1 (5 bases). CDR1 and CDR2 from the germline V gene are MNHEY and SMNVEV (reference sequence). The V end was cut by 2 bases, the J end by 2 bases, with 8 bases between. The CDR3 has 14 amino acids. The CDR3 reads CASSLGAPTDTQYF. The DNA for the CDR3 is TGTGCCAGCAGTTTAGGGGCCCCCACAGATACGCAGTATTTT.

Many counts were recorded for this clonotype. CDR3 sequence: CASRNRDSSYNEQFF. In DNA form, the CDR3 reads TGTGCCAGCAGAAACAGGGACAGCTCCTACAATGAGCAGTTCTTC. The genes are TRBV27 and TRBJ2-1; 7 bases align to TRBD1. The germline V gene has CDR1 MNHEY and CDR2 SMNVEV (reference sequence). The V segment lost 6 bases and the J segment 0 bases; nucleotides outside the gene matches: 5. The CDR3 covers 15 residues.

This clonotype occurred a few times. The rearrangement uses TRBV10-3 and TRBJ2-5; 9 nucleotides match TRBD1. The CDR3 is 16 residues long. Germline values: CDR1 ENHRY, CDR2 SYGVKD. The V gene end was trimmed by 9 bases and the J gene end by 5 bases; junction bases not matched to a gene: 16. For the CDR3, the DNA is TGTGCCATGAGCCGGGACAGGGTTAACCTGAGGGAGACCCAGTACTTC. Its protein is CAMSRDRVNLRETQYF.

The V call is TRBV14, the J call TRBJ1-6; tentative D call: TRBD1 (5 bases). This CDR3 is built from 14 residues. Germline CDR1 is SGHDN and CDR2 is FVKESK. The ends were cut back, 1 base at V and 14 bases at J, with 15 bases in the middle. The CDR3 sequence: CASSQVGGSKTLHF. In DNA form, the CDR3 reads TGTGCCAGCAGCCAAGTCGGGGGGAGTAAGACCCTCCACTTT.

The sample holds a few counts of this clonotype. The chain employs TRBV5-1 and TRBJ2-6; 7 bases align to TRBD1. In germline, CDR1 is SGHRS, CDR2 YFSETQ. This CDR3 comprises 16 residues. After removal of 1 base from V and 2 bases from J, the junction contained 3 bases not matched to a gene. CDR3 bases: TGCGCCAGCAGCTTGTCTCAGGGGGCTGGGGCCAACGTCCTGACTTTC. It is translated as CASSLSQGAGANVLTF. Based on the CDR3 plus reference TRBV5-1 and TRBJ2-6, the full variable domain is KAGVTQTPRYLIKTRGQQVTLSCSPISGHRSVSWYQQTPGQGLQFLFEYFSETQRNKGNFPGRFSGRQFSNSRSEMNVSTLELGDSALYLCASSLSQGAGANVLTFGAGSRLTVL.

In this sample, this clonotype turned up a few times. The conserved closing phenylalanine or tryptophan is absent in this CDR3, likely reflecting a read error. This sequence joins TRBV27 and TRBJ2-1, with TRBD2 matching 9 bases. The V gene's germline CDR1 is MNHEY and CDR2 SMNVEV (reference sequence). V trimming: 6 bases; J trimming: 8 bases; junction bases outside the gene matches: 8. There are 14 residues in the CDR3. The CDR3 region is CASRVPGLAHEQFL. DNA for the CDR3: TGTGCCAGCAGAGTACCGGGACTAGCCCATGAGCAGTTCCTC.

This clonotype was counted many times. The chain carries TRBV30 and TRBJ1-1, with 7 bases fitting TRBD1. V lost 3 bases and J lost 2; bases outside the gene matches: 6. Germline V gives CDR1 GTSNPN, CDR2 SVGIG (reference sequence). The CDR3 spans 14 residues. The DNA of the CDR3 is TGTGCCTGGAGGGACAGGACGATAAACACTGAAGCTTTCTTT. Translated: CAWRDRTINTEAFF.

Points on this clonotype: The junction departs from germline at one end; a sequencing error may be responsible. The V call is TRBV7-2, the J call TRBJ2-7, with D tentatively TRBD2 (5 bases). The CDR3 is 14 residues long. Germline V CDR1 and CDR2: SGHTA, FQGNSA. The CDR3 bases are TGTGCCAGCAACTTAGAGGGCAGCAGCTACGAGCAGTACTTC. This translates into CASNLEGSSYEQYF. Complete variable domain (other parts from reference TRBV7-2 and TRBJ2-7): GAGVSQSPSNKVTEKGKDVELRCDPISGHTALYWYRQSLGQGLEFLIYFQGNSAPDKSGLPSDRFSAERTGGSVSTLTIQRTQQEDSAVYLCASNLEGSSYEQYFGPGTRLTVT.

This clonotype was recorded many times. This rearrangement joins TRBV11-1 to TRBJ2-1, with a weak D call TRBD1 (5 bases). TRBJ2-5 explains the end of the DNA better; the J call may be wrong. Germline-derived CDR1 and CDR2 are SGHAT and FQDESV (reference sequence). The CDR3 loop spans 15 amino acids. The CDR3 reads CASSLQQALTETQYF. CDR3 nucleotide sequence: TGTGCCAGCAGCTTACAACAGGCTCTCACCGAGACCCAGTACTTC.

This clonotype appeared many times. This chain connects TRBV12-3 or TRBV12-4 to TRBJ1-6; D remains unclear. The CDR3 has 15 residues. V was shortened by 6 bases and J by 6 bases, with 15 bases between the two germline ends. The CDR3 nucleotides read TGTGCCAGCAGCCGTACGACCGCGCGTAATTCACCCCTCCACTTT. This encodes CASSRTTARNSPLHF.

At least ten counts were recorded for this clonotype. V usage is TRBV12-3 or TRBV12-4 and J usage is TRBJ1-5; no firm D call. The CDR3 sequence is 13 residues long. Trimming removed 6 bases at V and 7 bases at J, with 13 bases between. CDR3 residues: CASRTQPEQPQHF. The CDR3 DNA reads TGTGCCAGCAGAACCCAACCGGAGCAGCCCCAGCATTTT.

The chain couples TRBV18 to TRBJ1-1, with no clear D. Trimming took 4 bases from V and 4 from J, leaving 7 bases between them. The germline CDR1 and CDR2 sequences are KGHSH and LQKENI. The CDR3 extends over 12 amino acids. The CDR3 loop reads CASSLLLTEAFF. CDR3 in DNA: TGTGCCAGCTCACTCCTTCTCACTGAAGCTTTCTTT.